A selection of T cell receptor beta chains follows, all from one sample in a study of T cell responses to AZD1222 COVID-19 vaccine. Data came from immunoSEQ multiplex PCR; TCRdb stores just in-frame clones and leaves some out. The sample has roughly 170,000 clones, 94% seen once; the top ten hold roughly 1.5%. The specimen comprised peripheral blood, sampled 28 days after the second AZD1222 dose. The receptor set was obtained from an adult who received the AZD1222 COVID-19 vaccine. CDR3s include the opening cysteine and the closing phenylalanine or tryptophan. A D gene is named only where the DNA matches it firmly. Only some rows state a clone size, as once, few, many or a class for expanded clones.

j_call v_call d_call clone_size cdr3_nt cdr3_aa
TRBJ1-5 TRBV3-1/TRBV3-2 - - TGTGCCAGCAGGGGGGGTAGTAGGCCCCAGCATTTT CASRGGSRPQHF
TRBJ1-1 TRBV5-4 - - TGTGCCAGCAGCCCCAGGGGCACTGAAGCTTTCTTT CASSPRGTEAFF
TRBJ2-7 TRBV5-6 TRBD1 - TGTGCCAGCAGCTCACCGGGACAGGGGGCTCGGTCCTACGAGCAGTACTTC CASSSPGQGARSYEQYF
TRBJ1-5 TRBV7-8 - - TGTGCCAGCAAGGGGACTCCGACCGGGCAGCCCCAGCATTTT CASKGTPTGQPQHF
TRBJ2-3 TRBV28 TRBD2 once TGTGCCAGCAGTCCTCCGGGACTAGCGGGAAACGATTCCCCTTTT CASSPPGLAGNDSPF
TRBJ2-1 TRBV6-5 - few TGTGCCAGCACGGCGGGAAGGGAGGTCGATGAGCAGTTCTTC CASTAGREVDEQFF
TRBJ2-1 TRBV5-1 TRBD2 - TGCGCCAGCAGGCTTGCGGGGGGGCCCTCCAATGAGCAGTTCTTC CASRLAGGPSNEQFF
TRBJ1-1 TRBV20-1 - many TGCAGTGCTAGTGGGACAATGAACACTGAAGCTTTCTTT CSASGTMNTEAFF
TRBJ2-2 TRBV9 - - TGTGCCAGCAGCGTAGTGTTAGGGCGGGGGCAAGGGACGAACACCGGGGAGCTGTTTTTT CASSVVLGRGQGTNTGELFF
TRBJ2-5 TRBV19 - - TGTGCCAGTAGTCTGTCGACGGAAACGGCGGAGACCCAGTACTTC CASSLSTETAETQYF
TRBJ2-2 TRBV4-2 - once TGTGCCAGCACCGGGACGAGGGGGAGGGATACCGGGGAGCTGTTTTTT CASTGTRGRDTGELFF
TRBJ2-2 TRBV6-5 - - TGTGCCAGCACCCCAATCGGTGGGCACGGGGAGCTGTTTTTT CASTPIGGHGELFF
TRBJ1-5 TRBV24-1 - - TGTGCCACCAGTGAGGTGGGCAGCAATCAGCCCCAGCATTTT CATSEVGSNQPQHF
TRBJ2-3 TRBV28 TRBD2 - TGTGCCAGCGGGACTAGCGGGAGGCGAGATACGCAGTATTTT CASGTSGRRDTQYF
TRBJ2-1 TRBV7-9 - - TGTGCCAGCAGCTCCGGTCCAGCGGAACCCCCCGCGAATGAGCAGTTCTTC CASSSGPAEPPANEQFF
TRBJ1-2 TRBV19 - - TGTGCCAGTAGTCCGCGACAGGCAAACAGAGTGGGCTACACCTTC CASSPRQANRVGYTF
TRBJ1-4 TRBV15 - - TGTGCCACCAGCAGAGAACAGATTAATGAAAAACTGTTTTTT CATSREQINEKLFF
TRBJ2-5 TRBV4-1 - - TGCGCCAGCAGCCAAAAGACCCAAGAGACCCAGTACTTC CASSQKTQETQYF
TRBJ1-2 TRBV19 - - TGTGCCAGTATGACAACGGCCGGAGTAAACTATGGCTACACCTTC CASMTTAGVNYGYTF
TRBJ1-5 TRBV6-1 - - TGTGCCAGCAGTGATAATATGGGGAGCAATCAGCCCCAGCATTTT CASSDNMGSNQPQHF
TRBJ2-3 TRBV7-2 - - TGTGCCAGCAGCCCGGGAGCGGGCGATACGCAGTATTTT CASSPGAGDTQYF
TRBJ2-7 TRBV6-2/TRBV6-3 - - TGTGCCAGCAGTTCCGGTAGCCAGCGGGCCTCCTACGAGCAGTACTTC CASSSGSQRASYEQYF
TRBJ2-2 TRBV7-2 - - TGTGCCAGCAGAGAGCCGGGGCTCCACACCGGGGAGCTGTTTTTT CASREPGLHTGELFF
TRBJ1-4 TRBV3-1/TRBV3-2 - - TGTGCCAGCAGTTACTCCGGAGGTAGTTACGAAAAACTGTTTTTT CASSYSGGSYEKLFF
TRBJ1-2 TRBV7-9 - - TGTGCCAGCAGCTTAGGGTCGCCATATGGCTACACCTTC CASSLGSPYGYTF
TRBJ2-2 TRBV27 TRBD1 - TGTGCCAGCAGCCCTTGGGACAGGGGGACCACCGGGGAGCTGTTTTTT CASSPWDRGTTGELFF
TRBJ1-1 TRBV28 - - TGTGCCAGCAGAATGGGGGGGTTCACTGAAGCTTTCTTT CASRMGGFTEAFF
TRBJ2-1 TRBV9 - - TGTGCCAGCAGCGGCCCTAGCAATGAGCAGTTCTTC CASSGPSNEQFF
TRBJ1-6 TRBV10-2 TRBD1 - TGCGCCAGCAGTGAGTCGGCGACAGGGGGCTTTGATAATTCACCCCTCCACTTT CASSESATGGFDNSPLHF
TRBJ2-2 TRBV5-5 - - TGTGCCAGCAGAGTTACCGGGAACACCGGGGAGCTGTTTTTT CASRVTGNTGELFF
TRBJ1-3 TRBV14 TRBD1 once TGTGCCAGCAGCCACTTACAGGGGGCTTACTCTGGAAACACCATATATTTT CASSHLQGAYSGNTIYF
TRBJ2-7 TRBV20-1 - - TGCAGTGCTTGGTCGGCCTACGAGCAGTACTTC CSAWSAYEQYF
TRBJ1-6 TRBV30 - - TGTGCCTGGAGGGGGAGCGGGGGGCGCCGGATATCGGCCTCCTATAATTCACCCCTCCACTTT CAWRGSGGRRISASYNSPLHF
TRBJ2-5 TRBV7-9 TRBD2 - TGTGCCAGCAGCTCCCCAGCGGGAGAAGAGACCCAGTACTTC CASSSPAGEETQYF
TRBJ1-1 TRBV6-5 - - TGTGCCAGCAGTTACTCGTCAGGGGCGAACACTGAAGCTTTCTTT CASSYSSGANTEAFF
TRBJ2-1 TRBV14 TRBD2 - TGTGCCAGCAGCCAAGGACTAGCGGGATACAATGAGCAGTTCTTC CASSQGLAGYNEQFF
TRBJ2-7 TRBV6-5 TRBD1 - TGTGCCAGCAGTTCACCGGACAGGGAGCTCGAGCAGTACTTC CASSSPDRELEQYF
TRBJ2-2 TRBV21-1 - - TGTGCCAGCAGCAAAGTACGGACACTCCTAATCACCGGGGAGCTGTTTTTT CASSKVRTLLITGELFF
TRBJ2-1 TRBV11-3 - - TGTGCCAGCAGCTCCTATAAGCAGCTATACAATGAGCAGTTCTTC CASSSYKQLYNEQFF
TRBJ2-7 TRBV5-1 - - TGCGCCAGCAGCGACCGGCTTCCGGGACAAACTACCTACGAGCAGTACTTC CASSDRLPGQTTYEQYF
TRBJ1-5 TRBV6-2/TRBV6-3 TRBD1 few TGTGCCAGCAGTTACTCGAGGGCAGGGGGCGTTCAGCCCCAGCATTTT CASSYSRAGGVQPQHF
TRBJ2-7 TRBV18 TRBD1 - TGTGCCAGCTCGCCCATCTTCGGGACAGGGGGCTCCTACGAGCAGTACTTC CASSPIFGTGGSYEQYF
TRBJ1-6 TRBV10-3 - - TGTGCCATCAGTGAACAGGCGAGGCTACTCCACTTT CAISEQARLLHF
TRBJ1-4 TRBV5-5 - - TGTGCCAGCAGCCCGACGACCACTAATGAAAAACTGTTTTTT CASSPTTTNEKLFF
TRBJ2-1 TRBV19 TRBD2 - TGTGCCAGCTCACGGGAGGACTTTATCAATGAGCAGTTCTTC CASSREDFINEQFF
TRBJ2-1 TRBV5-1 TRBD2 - TGCGCCAGCAGCTTGGACATAGCGGGGGGGCCCGATGAGCAGTTCTTC CASSLDIAGGPDEQFF
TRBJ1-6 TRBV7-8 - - TGTGCCAGCAGCTTATCCCCACCCCGACGGGGAATATCACCCCTCCACTTT CASSLSPPRRGISPLHF
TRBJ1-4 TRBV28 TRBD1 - TGTGCCAGCAGTTTAGCCGGGGACAGGGTTAGTGGTGCAACTAATGAAAAACTGTTTTTT CASSLAGDRVSGATNEKLFF
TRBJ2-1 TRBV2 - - TGTGCCAGCAGTGATCAGGCGGCAAGCTCCTACAATGAGCAGTTCTTC CASSDQAASSYNEQFF
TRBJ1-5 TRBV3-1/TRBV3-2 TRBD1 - TGTGCCAGCAGCCAAGCAACAGGGGACCTCCCCACACATCAGCCCCAGCATTTT CASSQATGDLPTHQPQHF